This TCR beta chain was recovered during a study of T cells in Graves' hyperthyroidism and ophthalmopathy. Exclusion of patients followed from uncontrolled infection, other autoimmune disease, pregnancy or lactation. RNA transcripts provided the source from which TCR beta CDR3 regions were amplified. A first-round RT-PCR of the TCR CDR3 used the HTBI primer set. TCRdb passed the multiplex PCR reads through MiXCR, listing each CDR3 protein once. There are fewer than 350,000 distinct CDR3 sequences in the sample; about 21% occur only once, and 50% lies in the top ten. The table lists this clonotype with many counts. What it binds is not known. Regarding the study as a whole: A model of 13 V-J features distinguished ophthalmopathy from stable hyperthyroidism. Before onset, ophthalmopathy was predicted by the model a median about 6.2 months earlier. Peripheral blood also featured most of the thyroid clonotypes expanded above 0.001.

Input material: blood. This clonotype was sampled from a woman aged 50 to 60 with Graves' hyperthyroidism.

CDR3 loop: CASSAGTTDTQYF. CDR3 sequence (DNA): TGTGCCAGCAGCGCCGGGACAACAGATACGCAGTATTTT. The chain combines TRBV7-2 with TRBJ2-3, with D possibly matching TRBD1 (6 bases). V dropped 5 bases and J dropped 3 bases, with 9 bases sitting between them. The CDR3 extends over 13 amino acids. Germline lookup yields CDR1 SGHTA and CDR2 FQGNSA.